These 8 T cell receptor beta chains share one sample of origin, sequenced in a study of blood T cell repertoires in COVID-19. The protocol was immunoSEQ multiplex PCR, while the TCRdb copy is restricted to in-frame clones and leaves out a portion. This repertoire shows about 150,000 clones, roughly 80% found once; its top ten account for 6.2%. The sequencing input was PBMCs or T cells enriched from blood (not recorded which). These receptors originate from a woman aged 40 to 55 who had recovered from COVID-19.

The rearrangement uses TRBV30 and TRBJ2-2, with TRBD1 matching 7 bases. Germline-derived CDR1 and CDR2 are GTSNPN and SVGIG (reference sequence). After removal of 3 bases from V and 3 bases from J, the junction contained 4 bases not matched to a gene. The CDR3 has 14 residues. This CDR3 is CAWSPGQYTGELFF. In DNA, the CDR3 is TGTGCCTGGAGCCCGGGACAGTACACCGGGGAGCTGTTTTTT.

The CDR3 protein is CASSEQGQGFNQPQHF. The CDR3 region has the DNA TGTGCCAGCAGCGAGCAAGGACAGGGCTTCAATCAGCCCCAGCATTTT. V usage is TRBV7-8 and J usage is TRBJ1-5, with TRBD1 matching over 8 bases. Per the germline V gene, CDR1 is SGHVS and CDR2 is FQNEAQ. The CDR3 sequence is 16 residues long. Germline trimming cut 5 bases from V and 3 bases from J; bases unmatched to any gene: 9.

Here the CDR3 reads CASSRGLENTEAFF. Here the CDR3 DNA reads TGTGCCAGTAGCAGGGGGCTGGAGAACACTGAAGCTTTCTTT. The genes are TRBV19 and TRBJ1-1, with 8 bases aligning to TRBD1. The CDR3 covers 14 residues. V shed 6 bases, J shed 1 base, and the junction held 4 bases outside the gene matches. Germline lookup yields CDR1 LNHDA and CDR2 SQIVND (reference sequence). Drawing the rest from reference TRBV19 and TRBJ1-1, the complete variable domain is DGGITQSPKYLFRKEGQNVTLSCEQNLNHDAMYWYRQDPGQGLRLIYYSQIVNDFQKGDIAEGYSVSREKKESFPLTVTSAQKNPTAFYLCASSRGLENTEAFFGQGTRLTVV.

The chain has TRBV27 and TRBJ1-5, with no clear D. Germline-derived CDR1 and CDR2 are MNHEY and SMNVEV (reference sequence). Deletions cut 2 bases from V and 5 bases from J, with 7 bases between. The CDR3 is 13 amino acids. The DNA of the CDR3 is TGTGCCAGCAGTTTAGAACCGGATCAGCCCCAGCATTTT. This encodes CASSLEPDQPQHF.

The rearrangement uses TRBV7-9 and TRBJ2-7; TRBD1 aligns across 11 bases. CDR1 is SEHNR, CDR2 FQNEAQ, per germline (reference sequence). The CDR3 contains 16 residues. V gave up 0 bases and J gave up 5 bases; unmatched junction bases: 6. The CDR3 nucleotides are TGTGCCAGCAGCTTAGCGATTGGACAGGGGGCGGACGAGCAGTACTTC. Encoded protein: CASSLAIGQGADEQYF.

The V and J genes are TRBV5-1 and TRBJ2-5, with a tentative D call TRBD2 (5 bases). The V and J ends lost 3 bases and 4 bases respectively, with 13 bases between them. CDR1 SGHRS and CDR2 YFSETQ come from the germline V gene. This CDR3 is 14 amino acids long. The CDR3 nucleotides are TGCGCCAGCAGCTACGTCGGGGTTCCAGAGACCCAGTACTTC. Amino acids: CASSYVGVPETQYF.

V and J are TRBV7-8 and TRBJ2-7, with D tentatively TRBD1 (6 bases). Trimming cost V 0 bases and J 6 bases, with 12 bases left between them. The germline gives CDR1 SGHVS, CDR2 FQNEAQ. This CDR3 is built from 14 residues. CDR3 coding DNA: TGTGCCAGCAGCTTAGCGGGAACAGGGAGCGAGCAGTACTTC. It codes for CASSLAGTGSEQYF.

In its sample, this clone was seen a few times. Written as DNA, the CDR3 is TGCGCCAGCAGCTCAACAGGGGCGGGTCAGCCCCAGCATTTT. Its translation is CASSSTGAGQPQHF. The chain employs TRBV4-1 and TRBJ1-5; 7 bases line up with TRBD1. The germline V gene encodes CDR1 MGHRA and CDR2 YSYEKL. CDR3 length equals 14 residues. Unmatched junction bases numbered 7, after V lost 5 bases and J lost 6 bases.